The rows below give T cell receptor beta chains drawn from one sample of a study of cytomegalovirus exposure and HLA in healthy donors. Data came from immunoSEQ multiplex PCR; TCRdb stores just in-frame clones and leaves some out. This table holds about 120,000 clones, 50% to 80% found once. Sequences were obtained from PBMCs. These receptors all stem from a woman in her thirties or forties in good health and CMV-seropositive. Both conserved end residues are part of each CDR3. D genes are given only for firm matches. Clone size appears in some rows only: once, few, many, or a class for an expanded clone.

D gene: TRBD2
V gene: TRBV2
J gene: TRBJ2-7
clone size: .
CDR3 protein: CASSTLGGGFSYEQYF

D gene: TRBD2
V gene: TRBV7-9
J gene: TRBJ2-5
clone size: .
CDR3 protein: CASSLGLAEEETQYF

D gene: .
V gene: TRBV9
J gene: TRBJ1-1
clone size: .
CDR3 protein: CASSETRNTEAFF

D gene: .
V gene: TRBV9
J gene: TRBJ2-1
clone size: many
CDR3 protein: CASSATSFSYNEQFF

D gene: TRBD1
V gene: TRBV11-2
J gene: TRBJ2-2
clone size: .
CDR3 protein: CASSLVRGTANTGELFF

D gene: .
V gene: TRBV27
J gene: TRBJ2-4
clone size: once
CDR3 protein: CASSPPGQTAKNIQYF

D gene: .
V gene: TRBV6-5
J gene: TRBJ1-1
clone size: .
CDR3 protein: CASSASGRGDAEAFF

D gene: .
V gene: TRBV7-3
J gene: TRBJ2-2
clone size: .
CDR3 protein: CASSSGMATGELFF

D gene: .
V gene: TRBV27
J gene: TRBJ2-7
clone size: .
CDR3 protein: CASSSGSYEQYF

D gene: .
V gene: TRBV7-8
J gene: TRBJ2-7
clone size: once
CDR3 protein: CASSLGQVTYEQYF

D gene: .
V gene: TRBV20-1
J gene: TRBJ2-1
clone size: once
CDR3 protein: CSARQQNEQFF

D gene: .
V gene: TRBV27
J gene: TRBJ2-4
clone size: .
CDR3 protein: CASSQTQGLAKNIQYF

D gene: TRBD2
V gene: TRBV4-2
J gene: TRBJ2-7
clone size: .
CDR3 protein: CASSQGLGSYEQYF

D gene: .
V gene: TRBV6-6
J gene: TRBJ2-7
clone size: .
CDR3 protein: CASSYGTLGYEQYF

D gene: .
V gene: TRBV28
J gene: TRBJ1-1
clone size: .
CDR3 protein: CASSSSGEGNTEAFF

D gene: TRBD1
V gene: TRBV4-2
J gene: TRBJ2-7
clone size: .
CDR3 protein: CASTPGGPSREQYF

D gene: .
V gene: TRBV5-1
J gene: TRBJ2-7
clone size: .
CDR3 protein: CASSFGTFSYEQYF

D gene: TRBD1
V gene: TRBV6-1
J gene: TRBJ1-1
clone size: .
CDR3 protein: CASSERDRAAVTEAFF

D gene: TRBD1
V gene: TRBV19
J gene: TRBJ2-7
clone size: .
CDR3 protein: CASSGRTGSSYEQYF

D gene: .
V gene: TRBV19
J gene: TRBJ2-1
clone size: once
CDR3 protein: CASSITAGSAEQFF

D gene: TRBD1
V gene: TRBV14
J gene: .
clone size: once
CDR3 protein: CASSRPGQPYEQYF

D gene: TRBD2
V gene: TRBV13
J gene: TRBJ2-7
clone size: .
CDR3 protein: CASSSLAGGRSYEQYF

D gene: TRBD1
V gene: TRBV28
J gene: TRBJ2-7
clone size: .
CDR3 protein: CASSTGTESYEQYF

D gene: TRBD2
V gene: TRBV18
J gene: TRBJ2-1
clone size: once
CDR3 protein: CASSPGLAGSPGEQFF

D gene: TRBD2
V gene: TRBV6-5
J gene: TRBJ2-5
clone size: .
CDR3 protein: CASSFSGRLQETQYF

D gene: TRBD1
V gene: TRBV11-2
J gene: TRBJ2-7
clone size: few
CDR3 protein: CASSLQTGPSYEQYF

D gene: .
V gene: TRBV7-9
J gene: TRBJ1-4
clone size: once
CDR3 protein: CASSGQGGGTNEKLFF

D gene: .
V gene: TRBV19
J gene: TRBJ1-5
clone size: .
CDR3 protein: CASSILMGLENQPQHF

D gene: .
V gene: TRBV9
J gene: TRBJ2-3
clone size: .
CDR3 protein: CASSVASGGRTDTQYF

D gene: .
V gene: TRBV18
J gene: TRBJ1-1
clone size: .
CDR3 protein: CASSPEVKGTEAFF

D gene: .
V gene: TRBV28
J gene: TRBJ2-2
clone size: .
CDR3 protein: CASSLSQGWTGELFF

D gene: TRBD2
V gene: TRBV27
J gene: TRBJ2-7
clone size: .
CDR3 protein: CASSLVREGSYEQYF

D gene: .
V gene: TRBV6-1
J gene: TRBJ2-1
clone size: .
CDR3 protein: CASSGEAASSYNEQFF

D gene: TRBD1
V gene: TRBV5-6
J gene: TRBJ1-1
clone size: .
CDR3 protein: CASKFRGQGNTEAFF

D gene: .
V gene: TRBV30
J gene: TRBJ1-2
clone size: .
CDR3 protein: CAWSVQRANYGYTF

D gene: .
V gene: TRBV19
J gene: TRBJ2-7
clone size: few
CDR3 protein: CASRAQGNSYEQYF

D gene: TRBD1
V gene: TRBV18
J gene: TRBJ2-7
clone size: .
CDR3 protein: CASSPPGQFYEQYF

D gene: .
V gene: TRBV7-2
J gene: TRBJ2-7
clone size: .
CDR3 protein: CASSLGGGGGSYEQYF

D gene: .
V gene: TRBV19
J gene: TRBJ1-6
clone size: .
CDR3 protein: CASRSASRSPLHF

D gene: .
V gene: TRBV18
J gene: TRBJ1-5
clone size: .
CDR3 protein: CASSPLEGNQPQHF

D gene: .
V gene: TRBV28
J gene: TRBJ1-1
clone size: .
CDR3 protein: CASSLYEGEAEAFF

D gene: .
V gene: TRBV28
J gene: TRBJ2-7
clone size: .
CDR3 protein: CASLYREGYEQYF

D gene: .
V gene: TRBV9
J gene: TRBJ2-7
clone size: few
CDR3 protein: CASSVDSPYEQYF

D gene: .
V gene: TRBV20-1
J gene: TRBJ2-7
clone size: .
CDR3 protein: CSAAGSYEQYF

D gene: .
V gene: TRBV5-1
J gene: TRBJ1-2
clone size: .
CDR3 protein: CASSLEGNGEGYTF

D gene: .
V gene: TRBV21-1
J gene: TRBJ1-6
clone size: few
CDR3 protein: CASSSRDRRNSPLHF

D gene: .
V gene: TRBV5-4
J gene: TRBJ2-5
clone size: .
CDR3 protein: CASSWGREETQYF

D gene: .
V gene: TRBV28
J gene: TRBJ1-4
clone size: .
CDR3 protein: CASSRLGVYEKLFF

D gene: .
V gene: TRBV19
J gene: TRBJ2-1
clone size: .
CDR3 protein: CASSLLAIHEQFF

D gene: .
V gene: TRBV29-1
J gene: TRBJ1-2
clone size: .
CDR3 protein: CSVENGPFNYGYTF

D gene: TRBD1
V gene: TRBV2
J gene: TRBJ1-1
clone size: .
CDR3 protein: CASSEVTGNEAFF

D gene: TRBD2
V gene: TRBV7-3
J gene: TRBJ2-7
clone size: .
CDR3 protein: CASSLTGTSGNYEQYF

D gene: .
V gene: TRBV30
J gene: TRBJ1-1
clone size: .
CDR3 protein: CAWKLDTEAFF

D gene: .
V gene: TRBV2
J gene: TRBJ2-7
clone size: .
CDR3 protein: CASTLEGEQYF